These 24 T cell receptor beta chains share one sample of origin, sequenced in a study of siplizumab effects on memory and regulatory T cells. The data were produced by immunoSEQ multiplex PCR, yet TCRdb's version contains in-frame clones alone and is incomplete. Of around 100,000 clones in the sample, more than 85% were seen once. The sequenced sample was Tregs sorted from blood. Every receptor here comes from a human donor in good health.

The chain links TRBV15 to TRBJ1-1; D unresolved. V was clipped by 4 bases and J by 5 bases, with 11 bases between them. This CDR3 comprises 13 residues. Germline CDR1 is LNHNV and CDR2 is YYDKDF (reference sequence). CDR3 sequence (DNA): TGTGCCACCAGCACAAACCGTGGGACTGAAGCTTTCTTT. Translating gives CATSTNRGTEAFF.

The chain uses TRBV7-8 and TRBJ1-3; D gene uncertain. Trimming left V 5 bases short and J 3 bases short, with 14 bases between. Per the germline V gene, CDR1 is SGHVS and CDR2 is FQNEAQ. This CDR3 has 15 amino acids. The CDR3 loop is CASSLNRGIGNTIYF. The DNA for the CDR3 is TGTGCCAGCAGCCTAAACCGGGGAATTGGAAACACCATATATTTT. Looking up the rest from reference TRBV7-8 and TRBJ1-3 gives the full variable domain: GAGVSQSPRYKVAKRGQDVALRCDPISGHVSLFWYQQALGQGPEFLTYFQNEAQLDKSGLPSDRFFAERPEGSVSTLKIQRTQQEDSAVYLCASSLNRGIGNTIYFGEGSWLTVV.

The chain uses TRBV5-8 and TRBJ2-2; possible D gene TRBD2, 6 bases. Germline lookup yields CDR1 SGHTS and CDR2 YDEGEE. Trimming cost V 3 bases and J 6 bases, with 18 bases left between them. There are 16 residues in the CDR3. The CDR3 here is CASSSTGLLGSGELFF. The CDR3 nucleotides read TGTGCCAGCAGCTCAACGGGACTCTTGGGCTCCGGGGAGCTGTTTTTT.

This rearrangement joins TRBV10-3 to TRBJ1-6, with D tentatively TRBD1 (5 bases). The germline V and J ends were trimmed by 11 bases and 9 bases, with 20 bases remaining between them. Germline V gene lookup returns CDR1 ENHRY and CDR2 SYGVKD. The CDR3 has 14 residues. The CDR3 region has the DNA TGTGCCTCCGAAGCGGGGGATAGGGGTTCACCCCTCCACTTT. Translating it yields CASEAGDRGSPLHF.

This sequence joins TRBV9 and TRBJ2-1, with D possibly being TRBD2 (5 bases). The germline V gene encodes CDR1 SGDLS and CDR2 YYNGEE. The CDR3 spans 16 residues. V was cut by 2 bases and J by 2 bases, with 14 bases left in between. For the CDR3, the DNA is TGTGCCAGCAGCGTCCGGGGAGAAAGGGCCTACAATGAGCAGTTCTTC. Translation gives CASSVRGERAYNEQFF.

The chain has TRBV10-3 and TRBJ2-7; a weak D match, TRBD1 (5 bases). The length of the CDR3 is 15 residues. Germline lookup yields CDR1 ENHRY and CDR2 SYGVKD. Trimming removed 6 bases at V and 1 base at J, with 16 bases between. DNA for the CDR3: TGTGCCATCAGGTCAGACGGCAGGGCTTCCTACGAGCAGTACTTC. This sequence encodes CAIRSDGRASYEQYF.

The chain recombines TRBV30 with TRBJ1-2; no clear D gene. The CDR3 sequence is 13 residues long. V lost 1 base to trimming and J lost 11 bases, with 17 bases between them. Germline V gives CDR1 GTSNPN, CDR2 SVGIG (reference sequence). CDR3 in DNA: TGTGCCTGGAGTGCACCGGGGTTTTCAAGTTACACCTTC. Its protein is CAWSAPGFSSYTF.

This chain links TRBV9 with TRBJ1-2; 7 bases fit TRBD1. Looked up from germline, CDR1 is SGDLS and CDR2 is YYNGEE. V shed 5 bases and J 6 bases; nucleotides not matched to a gene: 7. CDR3 length: 13 amino acids. The CDR3 nucleotides are TGTGCCAGCAGAGAGACAGGGCGGGATGGCTACACCTTC. The encoded protein is CASRETGRDGYTF. The full variable domain, its missing parts supplied by reference TRBV9 and TRBJ1-2, is DSGVTQTPKHLITATGQRVTLRCSPRSGDLSVYWYQQSLDQGLQFLIQYYNGEERAKGNILERFSAQQFPDLHSELNLSSLELGDSALYFCASRETGRDGYTFGSGTRLTVV.

V is TRBV7-2 and J is TRBJ2-1; 8 bases are shared with TRBD1. The V segment lost 5 bases and the J segment 4 bases; nucleotides outside the gene matches: 10. This CDR3 contains 16 residues. From germline, CDR1 is SGHTA and CDR2 FQGNSA. CDR3 amino acids: CASSHYGRGPYNEQFF. The CDR3 DNA follows: TGTGCCAGCAGCCATTACGGCAGGGGGCCTTACAATGAGCAGTTCTTC.

This sequence joins TRBV15 and TRBJ2-5; D unclear. Germline V gene sequence: CDR1 LNHNV, CDR2 YYDKDF (reference sequence). This CDR3 is 15 amino acids long. The germline V and J ends were trimmed by 0 bases and 0 bases, with 8 bases remaining between them. The chain's CDR3 is CATSRDRRYQETQYF. The CDR3 DNA reads TGTGCCACCAGCAGAGATAGGCGGTACCAAGAGACCCAGTACTTC.

The chain is built from TRBV5-1 and TRBJ1-1; D perhaps matches TRBD1 (6 bases). The germline CDR1 and CDR2 sequences are SGHRS and YFSETQ. CDR3 length: 15 amino acids. The ends were cut back, 0 bases at V and 5 bases at J, with 14 bases in the middle. DNA of the CDR3: TGCGCCAGCAGCTTGGATTCCGGGGGCGTTACTGAAGCTTTCTTT. Residues: CASSLDSGGVTEAFF. Full variable domain (missing parts from reference TRBV5-1 and TRBJ1-1): KAGVTQTPRYLIKTRGQQVTLSCSPISGHRSVSWYQQTPGQGLQFLFEYFSETQRNKGNFPGRFSGRQFSNSRSEMNVSTLELGDSALYLCASSLDSGGVTEAFFGQGTRLTVV.

The rearrangement links TRBV30 to TRBJ2-1; TRBD1 agrees at 7 bases. Germline CDR1 is GTSNPN and CDR2 is SVGIG (reference sequence). V shed 7 bases and J 0 bases; nucleotides not matched to a gene: 3. The CDR3 extends over 13 amino acids. The CDR3 nucleotides are TGTGCCTCGACAGGGAGCTCCTACAATGAGCAGTTCTTC. It yields the protein CASTGSSYNEQFF.

The chain is built from TRBV10-3 and TRBJ2-7, with D perhaps TRBD2 (5 bases). Germline values: CDR1 ENHRY, CDR2 SYGVKD. The CDR3 contains 16 residues. The germline V and J ends were trimmed by 4 bases and 6 bases, with 22 bases remaining between them. CDR3 sequence reads: CAISGRREDFAAEQYF. CDR3 DNA sequence: TGTGCCATCAGTGGGAGGAGAGAGGATTTTGCGGCCGAGCAGTACTTC.

V and J are TRBV11-3 and TRBJ2-1, with 12 bases matching TRBD2. The germline gives CDR1 SGHNT, CDR2 YENEEA. V shed 1 base, J shed 9 bases, and the junction held 7 bases outside the gene matches. The CDR3 runs to 16 residues. CDR3 amino acids: CASSLVLAGGWVEQFF. The CDR3 nucleotides read TGTGCCAGCAGCTTAGTACTAGCGGGAGGTTGGGTTGAGCAGTTCTTC.

The chain uses TRBV5-1 and TRBJ1-2; D remains unclear. Germline CDR1 SGHRS, CDR2 YFSETQ. This CDR3 contains 14 residues. Deletions cut 0 bases from V and 1 base from J, with 7 bases between. DNA for the CDR3: TGCGCCAGCAGCTTGGTTCCGGATAACTATGGCTACACCTTC. Amino acids: CASSLVPDNYGYTF.

The gene calls are TRBV7-9 and TRBJ1-1; D is uncertain. CDR3 length: 13 residues. CDR1 and CDR2 from the germline V gene are SEHNR and FQNEAQ (reference sequence). V was shortened by 7 bases and J by 3 bases, with 12 bases between the two germline ends. CDR3 sequence: CASTEGVYTEAFF. CDR3 coding DNA: TGTGCCAGCACAGAGGGAGTGTACACTGAAGCTTTCTTT.

The chain joins TRBV11-2 to TRBJ2-5, with TRBD2 matching 8 bases. Germline V CDR1 and CDR2: SGHAT, FQNNGV. The CDR3 contains 14 residues. The V and J ends lost 0 bases and 9 bases, in that order; junction bases with no gene match: 6. The CDR3 region is CASSLDRAGVAQYF. Written as DNA, the CDR3 is TGTGCCAGCAGCTTAGATCGAGCGGGAGTGGCCCAGTACTTC. Full variable domain (outside the CDR3, taken from reference TRBV11-2 and TRBJ2-5): EAGVAQSPRYKIIEKRQSVAFWCNPISGHATLYWYQQILGQGPKLLIQFQNNGVVDDSQLPKDRFSAERLKGVDSTLKIQPAKLEDSAVYLCASSLDRAGVAQYFGPGTRLLVL.

The V gene is TRBV9, the J gene TRBJ2-1; unclear D gene. Trimming took off 0 bases at V and 0 bases at J, with 10 bases between the two ends. CDR1 and CDR2 from the germline V gene are SGDLS and YYNGEE. This CDR3 comprises 16 residues. DNA for the CDR3: TGTGCCAGCAGCGTAGGCGGCGGAAGCTCCTACAATGAGCAGTTCTTC. Residues: CASSVGGGSSYNEQFF. The whole variable domain, remainder taken from reference TRBV9 and TRBJ2-1, is DSGVTQTPKHLITATGQRVTLRCSPRSGDLSVYWYQQSLDQGLQFLIQYYNGEERAKGNILERFSAQQFPDLHSELNLSSLELGDSALYFCASSVGGGSSYNEQFFGPGTRLTVL.

Notes on this clone: Other DNA sequences in the sample encode the same CDR3. V gene TRBV5-1 combines with J gene TRBJ2-3; D remains unclear. Germline V CDR1 and CDR2: SGHRS, YFSETQ. CDR3 length equals 11 residues. Trimming cost V 0 bases and J 6 bases, with 2 bases left between them. CDR3 bases: TGCGCCAGCAGCTTGGGGGATACGCAGTATTTT. It encodes CASSLGDTQYF.

The chain couples TRBV5-1 to TRBJ2-5; the D is unclear. The length of the CDR3 is 16 residues. Trimming took off 2 bases at V and 0 bases at J, with 14 bases between the two ends. CDR1 is SGHRS and CDR2 is YFSETQ in the germline V gene. The CDR3 nucleotides read TGCGCCAGCAGCTTTCGGAGACTCCAGTACCAAGAGACCCAGTACTTC. Amino acid sequence: CASSFRRLQYQETQYF.

V is TRBV2 and J is TRBJ2-2; TRBD1 might be the D (5 bases). CDR3 length: 15 residues. V was pared by 6 bases and J by 1 base, with 12 bases between. Germline V gene sequence: CDR1 SNHLY, CDR2 FYNNEI. CDR3 loop: CASSLGEMNTGELFF. The CDR3 DNA sequence: TGTGCCAGCAGCCTAGGGGAAATGAACACCGGGGAGCTGTTTTTT. Full variable domain (outside the CDR3, taken from reference TRBV2 and TRBJ2-2): EPEVTQTPSHQVTQMGQEVILRCVPISNHLYFYWYRQILGQKVEFLVSFYNNEISEKSEIFDDQFSVERPDGSNFTLKIRSTKLEDSAMYFCASSLGEMNTGELFFGEGSRLTVL.

This clone was counted a single time. This chain connects TRBV20-1 to TRBJ1-2; no reliable D call. There are 11 residues in the CDR3. Germline CDR1 is DFQATT and CDR2 is SNEGSKA (reference sequence). Trimming stripped 2 bases from V and 4 bases from J, with 5 bases between. This CDR3 reads CSARTIYGYTF. The CDR3 region has the DNA TGCAGTGCTAGAACTATCTATGGCTACACCTTC.

This clone was seen only once. The V gene is TRBV5-8, the J gene TRBJ2-1, with 9 positions matching TRBD2. Germline CDR1 and CDR2: SGHTS and YDEGEE. V shed 1 base, J shed 3 bases, and the junction held 5 bases outside the gene matches. CDR3 length equals 16 residues. The CDR3 DNA reads as TGTGCCAGCAGCTTGCACTCTAGCGGGGACTACAATGAGCAGTTCTTC. Protein: CASSLHSSGDYNEQFF.

This rearrangement joins TRBV7-9 to TRBJ2-1; maybe TRBD2 (6 bases). From germline, CDR1 is SEHNR and CDR2 FQNEAQ (reference sequence). V lost 8 bases to trimming and J lost 4 bases, with 30 bases between them. This CDR3 has 19 residues. The CDR3 DNA sequence: TGTGCCAGCTCCTTCTGGGGTAGCGGCAGAATGGGGATTTACAATGAGCAGTTCTTC. It is translated as CASSFWGSGRMGIYNEQFF.